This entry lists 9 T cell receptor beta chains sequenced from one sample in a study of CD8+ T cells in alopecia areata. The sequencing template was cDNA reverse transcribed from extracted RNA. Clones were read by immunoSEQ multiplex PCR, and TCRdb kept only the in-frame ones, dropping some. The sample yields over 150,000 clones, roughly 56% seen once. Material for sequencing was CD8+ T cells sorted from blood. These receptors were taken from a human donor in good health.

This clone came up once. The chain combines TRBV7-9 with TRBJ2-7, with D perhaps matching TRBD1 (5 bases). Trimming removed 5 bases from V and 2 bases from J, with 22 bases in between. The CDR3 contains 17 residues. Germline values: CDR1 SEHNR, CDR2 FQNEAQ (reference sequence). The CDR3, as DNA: TGTGCCAGCAGCGAACGGAAGCAGACTGACAGCACCTACGAGCAGTACTTC. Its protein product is CASSERKQTDSTYEQYF.

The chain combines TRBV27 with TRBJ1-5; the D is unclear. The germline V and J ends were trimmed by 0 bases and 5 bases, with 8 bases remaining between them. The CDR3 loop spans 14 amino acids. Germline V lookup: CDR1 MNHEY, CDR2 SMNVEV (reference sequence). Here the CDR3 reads CASSLSGGDQPQHF. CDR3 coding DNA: TGTGCCAGCAGTTTATCAGGAGGAGATCAGCCCCAGCATTTT.

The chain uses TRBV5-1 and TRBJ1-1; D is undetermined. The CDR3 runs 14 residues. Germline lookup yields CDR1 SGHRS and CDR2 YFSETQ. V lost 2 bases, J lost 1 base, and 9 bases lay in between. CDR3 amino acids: CASSLRAANTEAFF. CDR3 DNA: TGCGCCAGCAGCTTAAGGGCAGCGAACACTGAAGCTTTCTTT.

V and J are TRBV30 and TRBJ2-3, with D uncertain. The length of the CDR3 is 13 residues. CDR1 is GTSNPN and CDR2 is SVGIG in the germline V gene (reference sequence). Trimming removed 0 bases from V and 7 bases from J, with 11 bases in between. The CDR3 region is CAWSVQTTNTQYF. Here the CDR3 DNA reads TGTGCCTGGAGTGTACAAACGACGAATACGCAGTATTTT.

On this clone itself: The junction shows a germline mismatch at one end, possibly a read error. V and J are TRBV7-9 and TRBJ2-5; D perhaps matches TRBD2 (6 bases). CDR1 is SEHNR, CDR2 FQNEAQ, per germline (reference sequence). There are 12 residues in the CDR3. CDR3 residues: CASSLVVGTVDF. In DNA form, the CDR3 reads TGTGCCAGCAGCCTCGTGGTGGGGACTGTCGACTTC.

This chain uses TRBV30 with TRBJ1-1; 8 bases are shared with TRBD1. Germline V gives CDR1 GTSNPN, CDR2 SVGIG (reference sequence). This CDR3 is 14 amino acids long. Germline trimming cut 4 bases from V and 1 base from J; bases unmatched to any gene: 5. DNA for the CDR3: TGTGCCTGGACCACTGGACAGGGGAACACTGAAGCTTTCTTT. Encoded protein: CAWTTGQGNTEAFF.

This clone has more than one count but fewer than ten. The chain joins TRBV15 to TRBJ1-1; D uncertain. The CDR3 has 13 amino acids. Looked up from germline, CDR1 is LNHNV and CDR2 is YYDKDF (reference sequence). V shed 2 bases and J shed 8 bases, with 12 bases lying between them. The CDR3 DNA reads TGTGCCACCAGCAGATTGGGTACCAACGAAGCTTTCTTT. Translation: CATSRLGTNEAFF.

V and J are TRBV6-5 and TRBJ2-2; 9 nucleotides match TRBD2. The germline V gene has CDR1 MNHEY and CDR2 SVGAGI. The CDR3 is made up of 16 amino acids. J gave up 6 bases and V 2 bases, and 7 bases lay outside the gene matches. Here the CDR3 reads CASSYDVAGESGELFF. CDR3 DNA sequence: TGTGCCAGCAGTTACGATGTAGCGGGGGAATCCGGGGAGCTGTTTTTT.

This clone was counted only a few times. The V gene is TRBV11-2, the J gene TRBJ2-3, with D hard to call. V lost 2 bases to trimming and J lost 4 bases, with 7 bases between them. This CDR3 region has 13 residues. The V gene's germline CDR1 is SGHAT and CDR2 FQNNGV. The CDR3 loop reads CASSLIRADTQYF. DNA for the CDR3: TGTGCCAGCAGCTTAATCCGGGCAGATACGCAGTATTTT.